The clone carrying this TCR beta chain was found once. Its antigen is unknown. This record belongs to a study of cytomegalovirus exposure and HLA in healthy donors. A multiplex PCR was run with 60 Vbeta primers and 13 Jbeta primers. The method was immunoSEQ multiplex PCR; TCRdb's version includes in-frame clones alone and lacks a portion of them. The sample carries approximately 140,000 clones, 82% recorded once. Germline CDR1 and CDR2: SGDLS and YYNGEE. V dropped 3 bases and J dropped 3; count of bases not matched to a gene: 10. CDR3 size: 16 residues. Study-wide findings and caveats: In a later analysis, parvovirus B19, influenza, CMV and Epstein-Barr virus appeared linked to several top co-occurrence clusters. As immune exposure information, only CMV serostatus was available. Analyses of presence/absence relied on an assumption of roughly uniform sequencing depth across donors. Accurate prediction of most subjects' HLA-A and HLA-B alleles from TCR beta sequences was reported.

The origin of this receptor is a man between 18 and 35 years old in good health and CMV-seropositive. Sequencing was performed on PBMCs. The J gene is TRBJ1-2, the V gene TRBV9; 8 bases map to TRBD1. CDR3 sequence reads: CASSGGGQGADYGYTF. The CDR3, as DNA: TGTGCCAGCAGCGGGGGGGGGCAGGGGGCGGACTATGGCTACACCTTC. Full variable domain (missing parts from reference TRBV9 and TRBJ1-2): DSGVTQTPKHLITATGQRVTLRCSPRSGDLSVYWYQQSLDQGLQFLIQYYNGEERAKGNILERFSAQQFPDLHSELNLSSLELGDSALYFCASSGGGQGADYGYTFGSGTRLTVV.